A selection of T cell receptor beta chains follows, all from one sample in a study of blood T cells in healthy people across ages. TCRdb independently ran MiXCR on the 5' RACE reads; one entry per CDR3 protein. This sample has some 940,000 distinct CDR3 sequences, with under 35% found just once. The data were also submitted as part of a second study, on T cells of mothers and their children.

Source material: blood. These receptors were collected from a woman aged 40 to 50 in good health. Both conserved end residues are part of each CDR3. A D gene is named only where the DNA matches it firmly. Clone size, where shown, is once, few, many, or a class for clones that have expanded.

DNA	CDR3	size	V	J	D
TGTGCCAGCAGTTCGCCGGGACTAGCGGGGGACACAGATACGCAGTATTTT	CASSSPGLAGDTDTQYF	NA	TRBV27	TRBJ2-3	TRBD2
TGTGCCAGCAGATCGACAGGGAACACCGGGGAGCTGTTTTTT	CASRSTGNTGELFF	many	TRBV7-6	TRBJ2-2	NA
TGTGCCACCAGAACAGGGACGAACACCGGGGAGCTGTTTTTT	CATRTGTNTGELFF	NA	TRBV15	TRBJ2-2	NA
TGCAGCGTTGAAAGAAGGGTTGTTGATGAGCAGTTCTTC	CSVERRVVDEQFF	NA	TRBV29-1	TRBJ2-1	NA
TGCGCCAGCAGCCCCGGGACGGGTCGGAGTGAAAAACTGTTTTTT	CASSPGTGRSEKLFF	NA	TRBV4-3	TRBJ1-4	NA
TGTGCCAGCAGCGCAGTCTCAGGGGACTCGGGAAAACTGTTTTTT	CASSAVSGDSGKLFF	NA	TRBV11-2	TRBJ1-4	NA
TGCAGTGAATGTGGGACTAACACAGATACACAGTATTTT	CSECGTNTDTQYF	NA	TRBV20-1	TRBJ2-3	TRBD2
TGTGCCAGCAGTAGGGTAGCGGGCCCCCGATACACAGATACGCAGTATTTT	CASSRVAGPRYTDTQYF	NA	TRBV6-6	TRBJ2-3	TRBD2
TGTGCCAGCAGTGCCATACTTCGGCCCCAGCATTTT	CASSAILRPQHF	few	TRBV6-1	TRBJ1-5	NA
TGCGCCAGCAGTCCTCTAGCGGGGGGATGGACAGATACGCGGTATTTT	CASSPLAGGWTDTRYF	NA	TRBV27	TRBJ2-3	TRBD2
TGTGCCATCGGAGAACAGAACACTGAAGCTTTCTTT	CAIGEQNTEAFF	few	TRBV10-3	TRBJ1-1	NA
TGTGCCAGCAGCCCTTGGACAGGGTGGGAGCAGTACTTC	CASSPWTGWEQYF	NA	TRBV2	TRBJ2-7	TRBD1
TGCGCTCCATCAGCCCTCCACTTT	CAPSALHF	NA	TRBV27	TRBJ1-6	NA
TGTGCCACCAGTGATTTGCGGGGGAACACCATATATTTT	CATSDLRGNTIYF	NA	TRBV24-1	TRBJ1-3	NA
TGTGCCAGCCAGGACAGGGTCTACGAGCAGTACTTC	CASQDRVYEQYF	few	TRBV7-9	TRBJ2-7	TRBD1
TGTGCCAGCAGCTTTCAGACTGTGGACTATGGCTACACCTTC	CASSFQTVDYGYTF	few	TRBV11-2	TRBJ1-2	NA
TGTGCCAGCAGCCAAGGGACGATCGAGCAGTACTTC	CASSQGTIEQYF	few	TRBV28	TRBJ2-7	NA
TGTGCCAGCAGTTCCGGGGAACCCCAAGAGACCCAGTACTTC	CASSSGEPQETQYF	NA	TRBV28	TRBJ2-5	NA
TGTGCCAGCAGTCCTCTTTCGGGGGGGCAGTTCTTC	CASSPLSGGQFF	NA	TRBV28	TRBJ2-1	TRBD2
TGTGCCAGCAGGGTGAGGGACGAGCAGTACTTC	CASRVRDEQYF	NA	TRBV5-5	TRBJ2-7	NA
TGTGCCAGCGGCTTTAATGAAAAACTGTTTTTT	CASGFNEKLFF	NA	TRBV28	TRBJ1-4	NA
TGTGCCAGCAGCCATTTCCCCGGACAGGGCACTGGCTCCTACAATGAGCAGTTCTTC	CASSHFPGQGTGSYNEQFF	few	TRBV3-1	TRBJ2-1	TRBD1
TGTGCCAGCAGAAGGACAGTCACAGATACGCAGTATTTT	CASRRTVTDTQYF	NA	TRBV12-3/TRBV12-4	TRBJ2-3	NA
TGCGCCAGCAGCGATTCCGGGACTAGCGGGAGAGGCTTTGGCAATGAGCAGTTCTTC	CASSDSGTSGRGFGNEQFF	NA	TRBV4-1	TRBJ2-1	TRBD2
TGTGCCAGCAGTACCTACGGGACTAACCTCGCCTACAATGAGCAGTTCTTC	CASSTYGTNLAYNEQFF	NA	TRBV2	TRBJ2-1	TRBD2
TGTGCCAGCAGCTCTCGGGGGACAGCGGAGACCCAGTGCTTC	CASSSRGTAETQCF	NA	TRBV7-9	TRBJ2-5	NA
TGTGCCAGCTCACCACCGTCCCGGACTGGGTTCTTC	CASSPPSRTGFF	NA	TRBV18	TRBJ2-1	NA
TGTGCCAGCAGGATACAGGGACGCAATCAGCCCCAGCATTTT	CASRIQGRNQPQHF	NA	TRBV2	TRBJ1-5	NA
TGCAGTGCTAGAGTGAGGGTGCTAGCGGGGGGCCAAGAGACCCAGTACTTC	CSARVRVLAGGQETQYF	many	TRBV20-1	TRBJ2-5	TRBD2
TGTGCCAGCAGTGACTCGGTAGCGGGCGAGGATACGCAGTATTTT	CASSDSVAGEDTQYF	NA	TRBV6-4	TRBJ2-3	TRBD2
TGTGCCAGCGGGACAGGGGGATCGTACGAGCGGTACTTC	CASGTGGSYERYF	NA	TRBV5-4	TRBJ2-5	TRBD1
TGTGCCAGCAGTTTACCTCAGGGCGAGCAGTACTTC	CASSLPQGEQYF	NA	TRBV27	TRBJ2-7	NA
TGTGCCAGCAGGCCTGACAGGCTGGTAGGGAATGAGCAGTTCTTC	CASRPDRLVGNEQFF	NA	TRBV5-4	TRBJ2-1	NA
TGCGCCAGCAGCCAAGAGGGGACTAGCGGGAACAATGAGCAGTTCTTC	CASSQEGTSGNNEQFF	many	TRBV4-1	TRBJ2-1	TRBD2
TGTGCCAGCAATTCGGCCCTCGAGCAGTACTTC	CASNSALEQYF	NA	TRBV27	TRBJ2-7	NA
TGTGCCACCAGTGACCCGGTGGGGGAGCGACGGGAGACCCAGTACTTC	CATSDPVGERRETQYF	few	TRBV24-1	TRBJ2-5	NA
TGTGCCAGCAGCCAAATAACACAGGGCGGGGGTCGGCAGTACTTC	CASSQITQGGGRQYF	NA	TRBV11-2	TRBJ2-7	NA
TGTGCCAGCAAGCTCCCTAGGGGGAATGAGCAGTTCTTC	CASKLPRGNEQFF	NA	TRBV6-6	TRBJ2-1	NA
TGTGCCAGCAGGCCATTGGAGACACGAAATGAAAAACTGTTTTTT	CASRPLETRNEKLFF	NA	TRBV12-3/TRBV12-4	TRBJ1-4	NA
TGTGCCACCAGGGACTGGGGCGGGACCGGGGAGCTGTTTTTT	CATRDWGGTGELFF	NA	TRBV15	TRBJ2-2	NA